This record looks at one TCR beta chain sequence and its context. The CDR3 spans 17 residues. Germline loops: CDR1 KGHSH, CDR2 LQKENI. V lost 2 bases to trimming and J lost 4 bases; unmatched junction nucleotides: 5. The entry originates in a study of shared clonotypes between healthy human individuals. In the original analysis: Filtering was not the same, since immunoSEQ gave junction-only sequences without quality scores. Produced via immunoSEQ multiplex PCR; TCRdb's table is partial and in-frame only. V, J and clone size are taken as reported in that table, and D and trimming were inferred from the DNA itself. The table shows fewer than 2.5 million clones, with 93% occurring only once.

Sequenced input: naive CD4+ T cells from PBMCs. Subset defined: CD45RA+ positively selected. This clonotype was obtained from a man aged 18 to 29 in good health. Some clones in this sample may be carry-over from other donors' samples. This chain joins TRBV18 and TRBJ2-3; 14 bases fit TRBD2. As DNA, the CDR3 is TGTGCCAGCTCACCAGGGACTAGCGGGAGTACTCCAGATACGCAGTATTTT. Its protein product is CASSPGTSGSTPDTQYF.